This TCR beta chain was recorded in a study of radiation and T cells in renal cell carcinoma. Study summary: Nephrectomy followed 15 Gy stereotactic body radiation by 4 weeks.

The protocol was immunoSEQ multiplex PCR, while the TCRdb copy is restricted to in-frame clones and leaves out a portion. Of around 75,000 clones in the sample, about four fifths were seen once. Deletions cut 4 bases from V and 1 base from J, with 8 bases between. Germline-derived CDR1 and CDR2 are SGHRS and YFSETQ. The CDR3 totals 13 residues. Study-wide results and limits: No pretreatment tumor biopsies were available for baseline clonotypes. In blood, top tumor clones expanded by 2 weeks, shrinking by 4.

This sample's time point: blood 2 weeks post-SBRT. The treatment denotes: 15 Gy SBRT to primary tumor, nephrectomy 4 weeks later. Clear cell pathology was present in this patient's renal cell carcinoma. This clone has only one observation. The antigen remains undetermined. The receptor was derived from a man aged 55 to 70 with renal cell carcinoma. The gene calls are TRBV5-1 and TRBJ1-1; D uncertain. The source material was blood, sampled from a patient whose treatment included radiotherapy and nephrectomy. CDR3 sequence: CASSESPNTEAFF. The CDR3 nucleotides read TGCGCCAGCAGCGAGAGCCCGAACACTGAAGCTTTCTTT.